These 17 T cell receptor beta chains share one sample of origin, sequenced in a study of blood T cell repertoires in COVID-19 (dated by TCRdb to the early 2020s). Libraries were prepared through the immunoSEQ multiplex PCR assay. TCRdb obtained this table from immuneACCESS and retained in-frame rearrangements with V and J assigned. These tables miss some clones; where compared with another copy, unresolved V genes account for less than half of the shortfall, and the remainder is unexplained. A total of fewer than 250,000 clones appear in this sample, about 90% of them only once. The ten largest clones take up about 0.95% of the sample. The material sequenced was PBMCs or T cells enriched from blood (not recorded which). Receptors were obtained from a man over 45 who had been exposed to COVID-19.

The rearrangement uses TRBV9 and TRBJ2-5; possible D gene TRBD1, 5 bases. Germline V gene data show CDR1 as SGDLS and CDR2 as YYNGEE. V shed 4 bases and J shed 0 bases, with 13 bases lying between them. The CDR3 loop spans 15 amino acids. The CDR3 DNA is TGTGCCAGCAGCAAGGGGCCTCTGTACCAAGAGACCCAGTACTTC. This sequence encodes CASSKGPLYQETQYF.

This chain links TRBV11-3 with TRBJ2-5; TRBD1 matches 10 bases. Germline CDR1 is SGHNT and CDR2 is YENEEA. CDR3 size: 15 residues. V was pared by 3 bases and J by 5 bases, with 6 bases of the junction left unmatched. The CDR3 spells CASSFRQGARETQYF. The CDR3 bases are TGTGCCAGCAGCTTTCGACAGGGGGCGAGGGAGACCCAGTACTTC.

The J gene is TRBJ1-3, the V gene TRBV9; perhaps TRBD1 as D (5 bases). The germline gives CDR1 SGDLS, CDR2 YYNGEE. The CDR3 covers 16 residues. Trimming removed 1 base from V and 2 bases from J, with 13 bases in between. The CDR3 DNA reads as TGTGCCAGCAGCGTATCAGGACACTTTACTGGAAACACCATATATTTT. Translating it yields CASSVSGHFTGNTIYF.

The chain links TRBV5-1 to TRBJ2-3, with a weak D call TRBD2 (5 bases). This CDR3 comprises 18 residues. The germline V gene encodes CDR1 SGHRS and CDR2 YFSETQ. Trimming removed 0 bases at V and 2 bases at J, with 19 bases between. The CDR3 region is CASSLVVPGLSITDTQYF. The CDR3 DNA sequence: TGCGCCAGCAGCTTGGTCGTGCCCGGACTTTCCATCACAGATACGCAGTATTTT.

This clone has only one observation. Other DNA sequences within the sample encode an identical CDR3. The rearrangement uses TRBV28 and TRBJ1-5, with D unresolved. Germline V gives CDR1 MDHEN, CDR2 SYDVKM. The CDR3 is 15 residues long. V lost 6 bases to trimming and J lost 1 base, with 13 bases between them. In DNA, the CDR3 is TGTGCCAGCAGCCTAGGAGGATACAGCAATCAGCCCCAGCATTTT. Translation gives CASSLGGYSNQPQHF.

This clone was detected once. The chain uses TRBV18 and TRBJ2-5, with 11 bases matching TRBD1. Trimming cost V 6 bases and J 4 bases; bases outside gene matches: 4. Germline V gene lookup returns CDR1 KGHSH and CDR2 LQKENI. The CDR3 spans 14 residues. The CDR3 nucleotides read TGTGCCAGCTCTATCGGACAGGGGGCAGAGACCCAGTACTTC. It codes for CASSIGQGAETQYF.

The CDR3 DNA reads TGTGCCAGCAGCTTAGGACTAGCGGGGAGCCTCTCCTACAATGAGCAGTTCTTC. Translation: CASSLGLAGSLSYNEQFF. The chain is built from TRBV7-8 and TRBJ2-1; the match to TRBD2 covers 11 bases. V shed 1 base and J 0 bases; nucleotides not matched to a gene: 5. Germline lookup yields CDR1 SGHVS and CDR2 FQNEAQ. This CDR3 is 18 amino acids long.

The chain has TRBV11-3 and TRBJ2-2; possibly TRBD2 for D (6 bases). Trimming cost V 1 base and J 5 bases, with 11 bases left between them. CDR3 length: 15 residues. Germline CDR1 and CDR2: SGHNT and YENEEA. DNA of the CDR3: TGTGCCAGCAGCTTAGGGGGGACTTCAACCGGGGAGCTGTTTTTT. Translated, it gives CASSLGGTSTGELFF. The full variable domain, completed using reference TRBV11-3 and TRBJ2-2, is EAGVVQSPRYKIIEKKQPVAFWCNPISGHNTLYWYLQNLGQGPELLIRYENEEAVDDSQLPKDRFSAERLKGVDSTLKIQPAELGDSAVYLCASSLGGTSTGELFFGEGSRLTVL.

This sequence joins TRBV19 and TRBJ1-2; D may be TRBD1 (6 bases). V was cut by 3 bases and J by 7 bases, with 12 bases left in between. The CDR3 has 13 residues. Germline loops: CDR1 LNHDA, CDR2 SQIVND (reference sequence). The CDR3 DNA follows: TGTGCCAGTAGTATCATGGACAGCCTTGGCTACACCTTC. Amino acid sequence: CASSIMDSLGYTF.

This clone came up once. V and J are TRBV24-1 and TRBJ2-3, with TRBD1 identical over 9 bases. The CDR3 loop spans 18 amino acids. Germline CDR1 is KGHDR and CDR2 is SFDVKD. J was trimmed by 0 bases and V by 3 bases; bases with no gene match: 9. The CDR3 nucleotides are TGTGCCACCAGTGATCCCCGGACAGGGGCTACTAGCACAGATACGCAGTATTTT. It specifies CATSDPRTGATSTDTQYF.

This chain connects TRBV9 to TRBJ2-5; 8 bases map to TRBD2. Germline V CDR1 and CDR2: SGDLS, YYNGEE. The V gene end was trimmed by 0 bases and the J gene end by 5 bases; junction bases not matched to a gene: 9. CDR3 length: 16 amino acids. Here the CDR3 reads CASSVDQAGVGETQYF. Written as DNA, the CDR3 is TGTGCCAGCAGCGTAGATCAAGCGGGAGTCGGGGAGACCCAGTACTTC.

The CDR3 DNA reads TGTGCCATCAGTGGTTACACGGGAGAGAGCACCGGGGAGCTGTTTTTT. It translates to CAISGYTGESTGELFF. The chain combines TRBV10-3 with TRBJ2-2; D is possibly TRBD2 (6 bases). In germline, CDR1 is ENHRY, CDR2 SYGVKD. V lost 4 bases and J 4 bases, leaving 16 bases between the germline ends. The CDR3 length is 16 residues.

The chain has TRBV2 and TRBJ1-4; D uncertain. The CDR3 is made up of 14 amino acids. V was trimmed by 8 bases and J by 7 bases, leaving 17 bases between them. Germline V lookup: CDR1 SNHLY, CDR2 FYNNEI. Here the CDR3 reads CASLPWTPGEKLFF. The DNA of the CDR3 is TGTGCCAGCCTACCATGGACTCCAGGTGAAAAACTGTTTTTT.

This chain links TRBV7-6 with TRBJ2-7; 7 bases map to TRBD1. V shed 1 base, J shed 3 bases, and the junction held 3 bases outside the gene matches. CDR3 size: 14 residues. CDR1 and CDR2 (germline): SGHVS, FNYEAQ. CDR3 region: CASSLEDRVYEQYF. Written as DNA, the CDR3 is TGTGCCAGCAGCTTAGAAGACAGGGTCTACGAGCAGTACTTC.

V and J are TRBV6-5 and TRBJ1-2; the D gene is possibly TRBD1 (5 bases). V lost 6 bases to trimming and J lost 4 bases, with 15 bases between them. This CDR3 is 14 amino acids long. Germline V lookup: CDR1 MNHEY, CDR2 SVGAGI. CDR3 sequence: CASSSRGAPYGYTF. The CDR3 nucleotides are TGTGCCAGCAGCTCCCGCGGGGCTCCCTATGGCTACACCTTC.

The chain joins TRBV3-1 (or the pseudogene TRBV3-2) to TRBJ2-2, with D unresolved. The V gene's germline CDR1 is LGHDT and CDR2 YNNKEL (reference sequence). This CDR3 region has 15 residues. V lost 0 bases and J 3 bases, leaving 8 bases between the germline ends. The CDR3: CASSQDAGYTGELFF. CDR3 sequence (DNA): TGTGCCAGCAGCCAAGATGCCGGGTACACCGGGGAGCTGTTTTTT.

The rearrangement links TRBV5-1 to TRBJ1-1; D unclear. V was shortened by 6 bases and J by 5 bases, with 17 bases between the two germline ends. Germline V CDR1 and CDR2: SGHRS, YFSETQ. CDR3 length: 14 residues. CDR3: CASIGSGGYTEAFF. The CDR3 DNA follows: TGCGCCAGCATCGGATCCGGAGGTTATACTGAAGCTTTCTTT.